These 27 T cell receptor beta chains share one sample of origin, sequenced in a study of T cell responses to AZD1222 COVID-19 vaccine. The protocol was immunoSEQ multiplex PCR, while the TCRdb copy is restricted to in-frame clones and leaves out a portion. In the table there are 99,000 or so clones, 86% of which are singletons. This specimen was peripheral blood, taken 28 days after the second dose of the MenACWY control vaccine. Receptors originate from an adult who received the MenACWY meningococcal vaccine as a control.

This clone was seen just once. The gene calls are TRBV7-3 and TRBJ2-2; 9 positions match TRBD1. The CDR3 spans 17 residues. Germline V lookup: CDR1 SGHTA, CDR2 FQGTGA. J gave up 2 bases and V 4 bases, and 8 bases lay outside the gene matches. The CDR3 DNA reads as TGTGCCAGCAGCTACCCACGACAGGGGGTCAACACCGGGGAGCTGTTTTTT. It encodes CASSYPRQGVNTGELFF.

V and J are TRBV10-3 and TRBJ1-1; 7 bases line up with TRBD1. Germline-derived CDR1 and CDR2 are ENHRY and SYGVKD. With V trimmed by 6 bases and J by 5 bases, 6 bases remained unmatched. This CDR3 spans 13 amino acids. This CDR3 reads CAIRGGGGTEAFF. In DNA, the CDR3 is TGTGCCATCAGAGGGGGCGGAGGGACTGAAGCTTTCTTT.

V gene TRBV15 combines with J gene TRBJ1-4; 7 bases line up with TRBD1. The CDR3 is 16 residues long. The V segment lost 2 bases and the J segment 6 bases; nucleotides outside the gene matches: 9. From germline, CDR1 is LNHNV and CDR2 YYDKDF (reference sequence). CDR3 sequence reads: CATSRSIYRGYEKLFF. Written as DNA, the CDR3 is TGTGCCACCAGCAGATCCATTTACAGGGGATATGAAAAACTGTTTTTT.

The rearrangement links TRBV2 to TRBJ1-5, with 7 positions matching TRBD1. The CDR3 loop spans 14 amino acids. Trimming removed 7 bases from V and 0 bases from J; junction bases left unmatched: 3. The germline V gene has CDR1 SNHLY and CDR2 FYNNEI. The CDR3 loop is CASTWTGSNQPQHF. The CDR3 DNA reads as TGTGCCAGCACGTGGACAGGTAGCAATCAGCCCCAGCATTTT. Filled out from reference TRBV2 and TRBJ1-5, the complete variable domain reads EPEVTQTPSHQVTQMGQEVILRCVPISNHLYFYWYRQILGQKVEFLVSFYNNEISEKSEIFDDQFSVERPDGSNFTLKIRSTKLEDSAMYFCASTWTGSNQPQHFGDGTRLSIL.

This clone was detected only a few times. The rearrangement joins TRBV4-1 to TRBJ1-2; D may be TRBD1 (5 bases). Germline CDR1 and CDR2: MGHRA and YSYEKL. The CDR3 spans 14 residues. Between the trimmed V and J ends, which lost 3 bases and 7 bases, there was a span of 15 bases. CDR3 bases: TGCGCCAGCAGCCACGAACAAAGGGGTCCTGGCTACACCTTC. Translating gives CASSHEQRGPGYTF.

This clone was observed a few times. The V call is TRBV7-2, the J call TRBJ1-2; D is undetermined. Trimming stripped 5 bases from V and 4 bases from J, with 8 bases between. This CDR3 region has 12 residues. The germline V gene has CDR1 SGHTA and CDR2 FQGNSA. In DNA, the CDR3 is TGTGCCAGCAGCCGCCCCCTCTATGGCTACACCTTC. Its translation: CASSRPLYGYTF.

The chain employs TRBV11-2 and TRBJ2-7; no firm D call. Germline V gives CDR1 SGHAT, CDR2 FQNNGV. Trimming removed 6 bases at V and 4 bases at J, with 10 bases between. The CDR3 runs to 12 residues. In nucleotides, the CDR3 is TGTGCCAGCAGTTTCGGATTGTACGAGCAGTACTTC. It translates to CASSFGLYEQYF.

The chain uses TRBV5-6 and TRBJ1-1, with no clear D. The CDR3 contains 15 residues. V lost 1 base to trimming and J lost 1 base, with 11 bases between them. In germline, CDR1 is SGHDT, CDR2 YYEEEE. CDR3 residues: CASSLWGIRNTEAFF. The CDR3 DNA is TGTGCCAGCAGCTTGTGGGGTATTAGGAACACTGAAGCTTTCTTT. Full variable domain (missing parts from reference TRBV5-6 and TRBJ1-1): DAGVTQSPTHLIKTRGQQVTLRCSPKSGHDTVSWYQQALGQGPQFIFQYYEEEERQRGNFPDRFSGHQFPNYSSELNVNALLLGDSALYLCASSLWGIRNTEAFFGQGTRLTVV.

The chain recombines TRBV5-1 with TRBJ1-6; possible D gene TRBD1, 6 bases. From germline, CDR1 is SGHRS and CDR2 YFSETQ. The CDR3 spans 14 residues. V was cut by 2 bases and J by 9 bases, with 12 bases left in between. The CDR3 reads CASSFGQLLSPLHF. The CDR3 nucleotides are TGCGCCAGCAGCTTCGGACAGCTCCTTTCACCCCTCCACTTT.

This clone was detected only a few times. The V and J genes are TRBV7-2 and TRBJ2-7, with 10 nucleotides matching TRBD2. CDR1 SGHTA and CDR2 FQGNSA come from the germline V gene. The junction had 5 bases not matched to a gene; V was cut back by 1 base and J by 2 bases. This CDR3 comprises 16 residues. CDR3 coding DNA: TGTGCCAGCAGCTTAGGACTAGCGGGCCAAACCTACGAGCAGTACTTC. Protein: CASSLGLAGQTYEQYF. The full variable domain, completed using reference TRBV7-2 and TRBJ2-7, is GAGVSQSPSNKVTEKGKDVELRCDPISGHTALYWYRQSLGQGLEFLIYFQGNSAPDKSGLPSDRFSAERTGGSVSTLTIQRTQQEDSAVYLCASSLGLAGQTYEQYFGPGTRLTVT.

The chain joins TRBV2 to TRBJ1-5; possible D gene TRBD1, 6 bases. V was cut by 8 bases and J by 9 bases, with 20 bases left in between. In germline, CDR1 is SNHLY, CDR2 FYNNEI. The CDR3 covers 14 residues. CDR3 bases: TGTGCCAGCCAGGGGCCGGGGCCCTTGGGGCCCCAGCATTTT. This sequence encodes CASQGPGPLGPQHF.

The chain uses TRBV7-2 and TRBJ2-3; 7 positions match TRBD1. This CDR3 contains 14 residues. The ends lost 3 bases at V and 5 bases at J; junction bases unmatched: 5. Germline assignment: CDR1 SGHTA and CDR2 FQGNSA. CDR3 loop: CASSFFRGKDTQYF. The CDR3 bases are TGTGCCAGCAGCTTCTTCAGGGGGAAAGATACGCAGTATTTT.

This chain links TRBV6-5 with TRBJ1-1; D gene unclear. CDR1 is MNHEY, CDR2 SVGAGI, per germline. The CDR3 covers 15 residues. V was cut by 1 base and J by 1 base, with 10 bases left in between. CDR3 protein: CASSYFLGGNTEAFF. The DNA of the CDR3 is TGTGCCAGCAGTTACTTCCTTGGTGGGAACACTGAAGCTTTCTTT.

The rearrangement joins TRBV4-3 to TRBJ2-7, with 7 bases aligning to TRBD1. The CDR3 sequence is 15 residues long. V lost 0 bases, J lost 5 bases, and 7 bases stayed unmatched. CDR1 and CDR2 (germline): LGHNA, YSLEER. The CDR3 bases are TGCGCCAGCAGCCAAGATGGAGCAGGGGGTGACGAGCAGTACTTC. Encoded protein: CASSQDGAGGDEQYF.

The chain combines TRBV6-5 with TRBJ1-4; the D gene is possibly TRBD1 (5 bases). CDR3 length equals 13 residues. CDR1 is MNHEY and CDR2 is SVGAGI in the germline V gene. V was pared by 6 bases and J by 7 bases, with 12 bases between. This chain's CDR3 is CASSAGKAEKLFF. Written as DNA, the CDR3 is TGTGCCAGCAGCGCAGGGAAAGCTGAAAAACTGTTTTTT.

The J gene is TRBJ1-6, the V gene TRBV10-2; 11 positions agree with TRBD1. Trimming cost V 0 bases and J 7 bases; bases outside gene matches: 5. Germline CDR1 WSHSY, CDR2 SAAADI. This CDR3 is 17 amino acids long. CDR3 sequence: CASSESGQGARNSPLHF. CDR3 in DNA: TGCGCCAGCAGTGAGTCAGGACAGGGGGCGCGGAATTCACCCCTCCACTTT.

The rearrangement uses TRBV4-3 and TRBJ2-7; maybe TRBD2 (5 bases). Looked up from germline, CDR1 is LGHNA and CDR2 is YSLEER. The V and J ends lost 1 base and 6 bases respectively, with 10 bases between them. The length of the CDR3 is 13 residues. Written as DNA, the CDR3 is TGCGCCAGCAGCCAAGTGAGAGGGAGCGAGCAGTACTTC. This codes for CASSQVRGSEQYF.

V gene TRBV5-6 combines with J gene TRBJ1-1; no definite D call. V was clipped by 0 bases and J by 3 bases, with 9 bases between them. The CDR3 covers 14 residues. Germline lookup yields CDR1 SGHDT and CDR2 YYEEEE. CDR3 coding DNA: TGTGCCAGCAGCTTGGGGTTTCGGGACACTGAAGCTTTCTTT. It yields the protein CASSLGFRDTEAFF.

This chain uses TRBV11-2 with TRBJ1-3; possible D gene TRBD1, 5 bases. The V gene's germline CDR1 is SGHAT and CDR2 FQNNGV. This CDR3 has 16 amino acids. V was clipped by 0 bases and J by 0 bases, with 9 bases between them. CDR3 sequence reads: CASSLDRGSSGNTIYF. The DNA of the CDR3 is TGTGCCAGCAGCTTAGATCGGGGCAGCTCTGGAAACACCATATATTTT.

V and J are TRBV14 and TRBJ2-2; 10 positions agree with TRBD1. CDR1 and CDR2 from the germline V gene are SGHDN and FVKESK. V shed 4 bases, J shed 4 bases, and the junction held 3 bases outside the gene matches. The CDR3 sequence is 15 residues long. CDR3: CASSRQGAGTGELFF. CDR3 DNA sequence: TGTGCCAGCAGCCGACAGGGGGCGGGCACCGGGGAGCTGTTTTTT.

The rearrangement joins TRBV30 to TRBJ1-5, with D maybe TRBD1 (5 bases). CDR3 length: 14 amino acids. CDR1 and CDR2 (germline): GTSNPN, SVGIG (reference sequence). Trimming removed 0 bases at V and 6 bases at J, with 12 bases between. This chain's CDR3 is CAWSVAQGSQPQHF. CDR3 DNA: TGTGCCTGGAGTGTAGCCCAGGGAAGTCAGCCCCAGCATTTT.

This chain links TRBV7-2 with TRBJ1-2; the match to TRBD1 covers 9 bases. Germline CDR1 SGHTA, CDR2 FQGNSA. V lost 4 bases, J lost 8 bases, and 8 bases stayed unmatched. The CDR3 loop spans 14 amino acids. CDR3: CASSSRDRVYGYTF. The CDR3, as DNA: TGTGCCAGCAGCTCCCGGGACAGGGTCTACGGCTACACCTTC.

V and J are TRBV7-2 and TRBJ1-2, with unresolved D. Deletions cut 3 bases from V and 8 bases from J, with 13 bases between. This CDR3 has 13 amino acids. Looked up from germline, CDR1 is SGHTA and CDR2 is FQGNSA. CDR3: CASSLGRHTGYTF. As DNA, the CDR3 is TGTGCCAGCAGCTTGGGCAGACATACCGGCTACACCTTC.

The gene calls are TRBV28 and TRBJ2-2; no reliable D call. The V gene lost 5 bases and the J gene lost 9 bases, with 10 bases spanning the gap. CDR3 length: 12 amino acids. Per germline, CDR1 MDHEN and CDR2 SYDVKM. The CDR3 region is CASSPTPRELFF. In nucleotides, the CDR3 is TGTGCCAGCAGTCCCACCCCCCGGGAGCTGTTTTTT.

V and J are TRBV7-3 and TRBJ2-5, with a tentative D call TRBD2 (5 bases). There are 14 residues in the CDR3. V was clipped by 5 bases and J by 5 bases, with 15 bases between them. CDR1 SGHTA and CDR2 FQGTGA come from the germline V gene. In DNA form, the CDR3 reads TGTGCCAGCAGCCCCCTCGGAGGACGGGAGACCCAGTACTTC. Its translation: CASSPLGGRETQYF.

The V and J genes are TRBV4-3 and TRBJ2-1; D might be TRBD1 (6 bases). From germline, CDR1 is LGHNA and CDR2 YSLEER. Trimming shortened V by 1 base and J by 7 bases, and 14 bases separated the two germline ends. The CDR3 spans 15 residues. For the CDR3, the DNA is TGCGCCAGCAGCCAAGGAGAATACAGGGAGAATGAGCAGTTCTTC. It encodes CASSQGEYRENEQFF.

The CDR3 bases are TGTGCCAGCAGCTTAATACTTCGCGGGGAGCTGTTTTTT. Translated, it gives CASSLILRGELFF. The chain combines TRBV7-6 with TRBJ2-2, with unresolved D. Trimming left V 2 bases short and J 7 bases short, with 8 bases between. CDR1 SGHVS and CDR2 FNYEAQ come from the germline V gene. This CDR3 has 13 amino acids.